This TCR beta chain was identified in a study of cytomegalovirus exposure and HLA in healthy donors. Both 60 Vbeta primers and 13 Jbeta primers went into the PCR. Some clones are missing from TCRdb's copy, which holds only in-frame ones; the method was immunoSEQ multiplex PCR. The sample comprises around 65,000 clones, around 74% of which are singletons, and around 7.3% rests with the top ten. The CDR3 spans 15 residues. Germline-derived CDR1 and CDR2 are SGHVS and FNYEAQ. V lost 3 bases, J lost 7 bases, and 16 bases lay in between. As for this clone: Antigen specificity is unknown. Other DNA variants within this sample encode the same CDR3.

General study results and limits: The authors later found TCR association rates varying by HLA locus, with DRB1 most and HLA-C fewest. Common viral pathogens were later found to be apparently linked to several of the most significant clusters.

The sequence derives from a woman in her 30s in good health and CMV-seropositive. The rearrangement joins TRBV7-6 to TRBJ2-1; D might be TRBD2 (6 bases). The sample consisted of PBMCs. This CDR3 is CASSFTSGLYNEQFF. The CDR3 DNA sequence: TGTGCCAGCAGCTTCACTTCGGGACTCTATAATGAGCAGTTCTTC.